This entry is about one T cell receptor (beta chain). Its antigen is currently unknown. Profiling relied on immunoSEQ multiplex PCR, and the TCRdb table lists in-frame clones only, not all of them. The sample lists some 130,000 clones; just under 95% were seen once. These data originate in a study of T cell responses to AZD1222 COVID-19 vaccine. General study results and limits: CD4 TCRs linked to vaccination spanned spike, dominating at 160-218 and 743-854. The donor cohort was predominantly white British with a female majority, and clonal diversity may have been underestimated.

It was second doses at about 4 or about 12 weeks that were pooled. The CDR3 is 13 amino acids. The ends were cut back, 6 bases at V and 1 base at J, with 10 bases in the middle. Germline V gene data show CDR1 as MNHEY and CDR2 as SVGAGI. The gene calls are TRBV6-5 and TRBJ2-7; D might be TRBD1 (5 bases). Here the sequenced sample was peripheral blood, taken 28 days after the second AZD1222 dose. This receptor was obtained from an adult who received the AZD1222 COVID-19 vaccine. CDR3 residues: CASSVTDSYEQYF. CDR3 coding DNA: TGTGCCAGCAGCGTGACAGATTCCTACGAGCAGTACTTC.